This T cell receptor (beta chain) was recovered during a study of T cells in Graves' hyperthyroidism and ophthalmopathy. Findings of the study overall: Most clonotypes that expanded in the thyroid above 0.001 also showed up in blood.

A patient was excluded if there was uncontrolled infection, other autoimmune disease, pregnancy or lactation. Orbital computed tomography and thyroid ultrasound, together with serum TRAb and thyroxine and clinical symptoms, were used for diagnoses. About 10 ml of fresh peripheral blood supplied the PBMCs. The CDR3 loop spans 18 amino acids. The trim removed 1 base at V and 7 bases at J, leaving 8 bases unmatched. Germline V CDR1 and CDR2: SGHRS, YFSETQ. RNA transcripts yielded amplified TCR beta CDR3 regions. RT-PCR in the first round (using the HTBI primer set) targeted the TCR CDR3. One entry per CDR3 protein results from TCRdb running MiXCR on the multiplex PCR reads. Of approximately 430,000 distinct CDR3 sequences in the sample, approximately 14% are singletons; the top ten hold almost 8%. At least ten counts were recorded for this clonotype. No antigen is known for it.

The chain uses TRBV5-1 and TRBJ2-2; 15 positions agree with TRBD2. Sequencing was done on a sample of blood. The origin of this receptor is a woman under 30 with Graves' hyperthyroidism. DNA for the CDR3: TGCGCCAGCAGCTTGATCGGACTAGCGGGAGGGCCCGGCGGGGAGCTGTTTTTT. Translating gives CASSLIGLAGGPGGELFF.